The clone carrying this T cell receptor beta chain was counted at least ten times. The antigen is undetermined. V lost 10 bases and J lost 9, with 14 bases in between. The CDR3 length is 11 residues. CDR1 and CDR2 (germline): MNHEY, SVGAGI. UMIs were added to TCR cDNA along with a universal primer site when it was made by 5'RACE template switching. TCRdb recomputed calls from the 5' RACE reads with MiXCR, one row per CDR3 protein. The sample comprises 500,000 to 650,000 distinct CDR3 sequences, roughly an eighth of which are singletons, and 15% rests with the top ten. These data originate in a study of T cells after yellow fever vaccination. Study-wide points: Overlap between CD4 and CD8 compartments was detected for a small share of clonotypes. Any FACS-sorted repertoire could hold abundant clonotypes that contaminate it from the bulk population. In post-booster samples, most primary-vaccination clones reappeared (just under 97% CD4, 88% CD8).

The material sequenced was PBMCs, taken on the day of the yellow fever booster vaccination. V gene TRBV6-5 combines with J gene TRBJ2-3; possible D gene TRBD2, 6 bases. This clonotype originated in a man younger than 45 who received the YFV17D yellow fever vaccine. CDR3 coding DNA: TGTGCCACCGGGGGAACAAGGACGCAGTATTTT. Translation gives CATGGTRTQYF.